One and the same sample provided the 10 T cell receptor beta chains below, sequenced in a study of T cell responses to AZD1222 COVID-19 vaccine (TCRdb year 2021). The time point label, read with the paper, signifies: baseline before first vaccination. Receptors were amplified or captured by the immunoSEQ multiplex PCR assay. Drawn from immuneACCESS, this table holds only the in-frame rearrangements with V and J called that TCRdb kept. Clones are partly lost; checked studies trace under half to an unresolved V gene and leave the rest unexplained. The sample contains about 140,000 clones, more than 80% of them found a single time. The ten largest clones capture approximately 4% of the sample. Source: peripheral blood, taken on day 0 of AZD1222 vaccination. The receptors derive from an adult in good health.

This clone showed up just a few times. The chain couples TRBV7-9 to TRBJ1-5; 7 bases are a match to TRBD1. Germline CDR1 SEHNR, CDR2 FQNEAQ (reference sequence). There are 14 residues in the CDR3. Trimming at V came to 5 bases and at J to 3 bases, leaving 4 bases not matched to a gene. The CDR3 sequence is CASSLGGLNQPQHF. CDR3 in DNA: TGTGCCAGCAGCCTAGGGGGCCTCAATCAGCCCCAGCATTTT.

The chain combines TRBV5-5 with TRBJ1-4; D not resolved. V gave up 0 bases and J gave up 0 bases, with 6 bases separating them. The CDR3 contains 15 residues. Germline V gene data show CDR1 as SGHKS and CDR2 as YYEKEE (reference sequence). The CDR3 bases are TGTGCCAGCAGCTTGGCCCCTACAACTAATGAAAAACTGTTTTTT. Residues: CASSLAPTTNEKLFF.

The chain joins TRBV25-1 to TRBJ1-1; 7 nucleotides line up with TRBD1. The trim removed 5 bases at V and 0 bases at J, leaving 9 bases unmatched. The CDR3 is 16 amino acids. Germline assignment: CDR1 MGHDK and CDR2 SYGVNS. Written as DNA, the CDR3 is TGTGCCAGCAGTTTAGGGACAGCCCTCATGAACACTGAAGCTTTCTTT. It codes for CASSLGTALMNTEAFF.

The J gene is TRBJ1-5, the V gene TRBV6-5; maybe TRBD1 (5 bases). CDR3 size: 14 residues. V gave up 2 bases and J gave up 3 bases, with 8 bases separating them. Germline V gene data show CDR1 as MNHEY and CDR2 as SVGAGI. CDR3 DNA: TGTGCCAGCAGTTACGGGGCGGACAATCAGCCCCAGCATTTT. It encodes CASSYGADNQPQHF.

This clone has a single count. The chain combines TRBV5-4 with TRBJ1-5, with TRBD1 as a possible D gene (6 bases). The CDR3 covers 16 residues. The germline V gene has CDR1 SGHNT and CDR2 YYREEE (reference sequence). V was clipped by 0 bases and J by 5 bases, with 15 bases between them. The chain's CDR3 is CASSLGGRGRDQPQHF. The CDR3 DNA is TGTGCCAGCAGCTTGGGAGGCAGGGGAAGGGATCAGCCCCAGCATTTT.

The genes are TRBV19 and TRBJ2-2; possibly TRBD1 or TRBD2 for D (5 bases each). The ends were cut back, 7 bases at V and 0 bases at J, with 9 bases in the middle. Germline lookup yields CDR1 LNHDA and CDR2 SQIVND (reference sequence). CDR3 length: 14 residues. The CDR3 loop reads CASIRGPNTGELFF. DNA for the CDR3: TGTGCCAGTATCCGGGGACCGAACACCGGGGAGCTGTTTTTT.

The rearrangement links TRBV11-2 to TRBJ1-4; tentative D call: TRBD1 (5 bases). The V gene lost 9 bases and the J gene lost 0 bases, with 20 bases spanning the gap. Germline values: CDR1 SGHAT, CDR2 FQNNGV. The CDR3 spans 17 residues. The CDR3 region is CASLRGRGEATNEKLFF. As DNA, the CDR3 is TGTGCCAGTCTGCGAGGACGGGGGGAAGCAACTAATGAAAAACTGTTTTTT.

The chain uses TRBV12-3 or TRBV12-4 and TRBJ1-4, with D maybe TRBD1 (5 bases). Trimming shortened V by 1 base and J by 7 bases, and 7 bases separated the two germline ends. The CDR3 covers 13 residues. CDR3 residues: CASSLGQGEKLFF. CDR3 coding DNA: TGTGCCAGCAGTTTAGGGCAGGGTGAAAAACTGTTTTTT.

This clone is a singleton in its sample. The chain has TRBV28 and TRBJ1-2; a possible D gene is TRBD1 (6 bases). This CDR3 spans 17 amino acids. Germline V gives CDR1 MDHEN, CDR2 SYDVKM. V shed 8 bases and J shed 2 bases, with 24 bases lying between them. CDR3 nucleotide sequence: TGTGCCAGCGGGACCGCCGGACGGGGGGCGCCGAACTATGGCTACACCTTC. This sequence encodes CASGTAGRGAPNYGYTF.

The V and J genes are TRBV5-1 and TRBJ2-6; D ambiguous. Looked up from germline, CDR1 is SGHRS and CDR2 is YFSETQ. The CDR3 has 18 amino acids. Trimming cost V 0 bases and J 0 bases, with 13 bases left between them. The CDR3: CASSLGEVIPSGANVLTF. The CDR3 nucleotides are TGCGCCAGCAGCTTGGGCGAGGTGATTCCCTCTGGGGCCAACGTCCTGACTTTC. The variable domain in full, with the rest retrieved from reference TRBV5-1 and TRBJ2-6, is KAGVTQTPRYLIKTRGQQVTLSCSPISGHRSVSWYQQTPGQGLQFLFEYFSETQRNKGNFPGRFSGRQFSNSRSEMNVSTLELGDSALYLCASSLGEVIPSGANVLTFGAGSRLTVL.